A selection of T cell receptor beta chains follows, all from one sample in a study of blood T cells in healthy people across ages. Via MiXCR, TCRdb re-called the 5' RACE reads, giving one row per CDR3 protein. The table shows about 780,000 distinct CDR3 sequences, with less than 60% occurring only once. The sequencing input was blood. All receptors come from a man of 80 years or more in good health. Both conserved end residues are part of each CDR3. D genes are given only for firm matches. For some rows the clone size is stated as once, few or many, or as a class when expanded; others skip it.

j_call	clone_size	d_call	v_call	cdr3_nt	cdr3_aa
TRBJ1-2	-	-	TRBV6-2/TRBV6-3	TGTGCCATCACCGGACCACAGGGATTAGGAGGCTACACCTTC	CAITGPQGLGGYTF
TRBJ1-1	-	-	TRBV20-1	TGCAGTGCTAATCAAGAGTGGACTGAAGCTTTCTTT	CSANQEWTEAFF
TRBJ2-3	few	TRBD2	TRBV12-3/TRBV12-4	TGTGCCAGCAGCCCGACTAGCCCAGATACGCAGTATTTT	CASSPTSPDTQYF
TRBJ2-1	-	-	TRBV29-1	TGCAGCGGCGATTGGGGACTCACAGACAGTGAGCAGTTCTTC	CSGDWGLTDSEQFF
TRBJ2-7	once	-	TRBV15	TGTGCCACCAGCCATTCCACAGCTTTCTACGAGCAGTACTTC	CATSHSTAFYEQYF
TRBJ2-3	-	-	TRBV7-9	TGTGCCAGCAGCTCCGCCGGGAGCGGGTTAGATACGCAGTATTTT	CASSSAGSGLDTQYF
TRBJ1-1	-	-	TRBV14	TGTGCCAGCAGCCAATGGACAGTGAACACTGAAGCTTTCTTT	CASSQWTVNTEAFF
TRBJ2-4	-	-	TRBV27	TGTGCCAGCATTTCGACCCTCGCCAAAAACATTCAGTACTTC	CASISTLAKNIQYF
TRBJ2-1	-	TRBD2	TRBV7-2	TGTGCCAGCAGCACAGGACTAGCGGGAGTAGATGGGGAGCAGTTCTTC	CASSTGLAGVDGEQFF
TRBJ2-3	many	TRBD1	TRBV29-1	TGCAGCGTTGAAGGGGAGAGGGGGCTAAGCACAGATACGCAGTATTTT	CSVEGERGLSTDTQYF
TRBJ2-4	few	TRBD2	TRBV6-5	TGTGCCAGCAGTTATCGGCGGGAGAGGGACATTCAGTACTTC	CASSYRRERDIQYF
TRBJ2-7	many	-	TRBV4-3	TGCGCCAGCAGCCAAGATCCGCCGGGGCAGGGGATGAACGAGCAGTACTTC	CASSQDPPGQGMNEQYF
TRBJ2-7	few	-	TRBV3-1	TGTGCCACCGGAGACAGCACCTACGAGCAGTACTTC	CATGDSTYEQYF
TRBJ2-7	-	TRBD2	TRBV6-6	TGTGCCAGCAAACCGGGACTAGCATCCAATGAGCAGTACTTC	CASKPGLASNEQYF
TRBJ2-3	few	-	TRBV27	TGTGCCAGCAGTTCTGAAAGGAACACAGATACGCAGTATTTT	CASSSERNTDTQYF
TRBJ2-2	few	TRBD2	TRBV12-3/TRBV12-4	TGTGCCAGCAGTTTGTCACCCAGCGGGAGGCCAGGGACCGGGGAGCTGTTTTTT	CASSLSPSGRPGTGELFF
TRBJ1-5	-	-	TRBV20-1	TGCAGTGCTAGCGAGCGCAGTCACAATCAGCCCCAGCATTTT	CSASERSHNQPQHF